The TCR beta chain described here comes from a study of regulatory T cells in long-lasting Graves disease. Comments on this clonotype: Its antigen is unidentified.

The time point: persistent/refractory GD, antithyroid drugs over 5 years with positive TRAb. Scientists built the TCR library using RNA that was extracted from PBMCs. Arm-PCR with iRepertoire HTBI primers amplified the CDR3 regions for these TCR beta libraries. Per the original methods: Identification yielded around 64 TRBV and 15 or so TRBJ segments across samples. MiXCR, run by TCRdb on the multiplex PCR reads, gives a single entry per CDR3 protein. What appears here as the V and J calls and clone size reflects TCRdb's work, not the paper's. The table shows about 460,000 distinct CDR3 sequences, with 22% occurring only once. This CDR3 spans 16 amino acids. V shed 6 bases, J shed 6 bases, and the junction held 16 bases outside the gene matches. The germline V gene encodes CDR1 LNHDA and CDR2 SQIVND (reference sequence). Study-level findings and limits: Preferential use of TRBV28, TRBJ1-2 and TRBJ2-5 was seen in persistent disease. Reduced TCR diversity was observed in persistent Graves' patients versus newly diagnosed patients.

This sequence was found in a female donor with Graves disease. The chain links TRBV19 to TRBJ1-2; 7 nucleotides line up with TRBD1. Sequencing used peripheral blood mononuclear cells (PBMCs), obtained when the disease was refractory, from a patient treated with antithyroid drugs. The CDR3 region has the DNA TGTGCCAGTAGGGGCGGGGACACGGACAGGTTTCATGGCTACACCTTC. This sequence encodes CASRGGDTDRFHGYTF.